This T cell receptor beta chain was identified during a study of glioma-infiltrating T cells. Study overall: WHO grade II oligodendrogliomas or astrocytomas, plus non-recurrent WHO grade IV glioblastomas, were sampled. Dexamethasone exposure before glioma surgery was limited to six or fewer days. Study results and limitations: A blood CDR3 motif signature was depleted in highly divergent patients.

The CDR3 is 14 residues long. The J segment lost 3 bases and the V segment lost 6 bases, leaving 6 bases of the junction unmatched. The germline gives CDR1 MNHNS, CDR2 SASEGT. TCR alpha and beta CDR3 regions were amplified from RNA using iRepertoire nested multiplex PCR. One-step reverse transcription and amplification started from around 100-400 ng of tissue mRNA or PBMC total RNA. MiXCR, run by TCRdb on the multiplex PCR reads, gives a single entry per CDR3 protein. The repertoire has a few hundred thousand distinct CDR3 sequences, 41% of them found once; the top ten carry about 12%. This clonotype was recorded many times. Its antigen is as yet unknown.

Sequenced material: glioma tissue, nonneoplastic brain tissue, or PBMCs (not recorded which). This sequence originates from a human donor with low-grade glioma or glioblastoma, undergoing nonglioma brain surgery, or in good health (not recorded which). The chain couples TRBV6-1 to TRBJ2-3, with TRBD1 matching 7 bases. The CDR3 nucleotides are TGTGCCAGCAGAACAGGGGTTTGGACAGATACGCAGTATTTT. Protein sequence: CASRTGVWTDTQYF.